This is a list of T cell receptor beta chains from one sample in a study of Graves' ophthalmopathy and Graves' hyperthyroidism. Each CDR3 protein gets one entry after TCRdb re-called the multiplex PCR reads with MiXCR. The sample includes about 480,000 distinct CDR3 sequences, approximately 14% of them seen just once. The sequencing input was blood. These receptors were taken from a woman in her 30s with Graves' ophthalmopathy. The CDR3 runs from the conserved cysteine through the conserved F or W. The order of the fields is CDR3 DNA, CDR3 protein, clone size, V gene, CDR3 length, D gene, J gene. D genes are given only for firm matches. Rows may omit the clone size; those that give it use once, few, many or a size class.

TGTGCCAGCAGTTACGCCTTAGGGGCGGTCTACGAGCAGTACTTC | CASSYALGAVYEQYF | few | TRBV6-5 | 15 | - | TRBJ2-7
TGTGCCAGCGGTACGCTGGGTAATCAAGAGACCCAGTACTTC | CASGTLGNQETQYF | many | TRBV6-5 | 14 | - | TRBJ2-5
TGTGCCAGCAGTTTTTCATTCGGAGGGGACTACGAGCAGTACTTC | CASSFSFGGDYEQYF | many | TRBV27 | 15 | - | TRBJ2-7
TGTGCCAGCAGCTTAGAGCGAGGGGTACCCTCCTACGAGCAGTACTTC | CASSLERGVPSYEQYF | many | TRBV7-9 | 16 | - | TRBJ2-7
TGCGCCAGCAGCCCAGGGCCCCTGGAGGCCAATCAGCCCCAGCATTTT | CASSPGPLEANQPQHF | - | TRBV5-1 | 16 | - | TRBJ1-5
TGTGCCAGCAGCTTGGGGGTCAAGGGGGCCACCGGGGAGCTGTTTTTT | CASSLGVKGATGELFF | - | TRBV5-4 | 16 | TRBD1 | TRBJ2-2
TGTGCCTGCGCCGGCGGGAATTCACCCCTCCACTTT | CACAGGNSPLHF | many | TRBV6-1 | 12 | - | TRBJ1-6
TGCAGTGCTGAGACTAGCGGGGGGCTAGGGGAGACCCAGTACTTC | CSAETSGGLGETQYF | many | TRBV20-1 | 15 | TRBD2 | TRBJ2-5
TGTGCCAGTAGTATTAAGGCAGACACTGAAGCTTTCTTT | CASSIKADTEAFF | many | TRBV19 | 13 | - | TRBJ1-1
TGTGCCAGCGGGGGGCAGGTCTTTCAGCCCCAGCATTTT | CASGGQVFQPQHF | many | TRBV27 | 13 | - | TRBJ1-5
TGTGCCAGCAGTGACCGGGACAGGGGTGTTTGGACTGAAGCTTTCTTT | CASSDRDRGVWTEAFF | many | TRBV6-2/TRBV6-3 | 16 | TRBD1 | TRBJ1-1
TGTGCCAGCAGTTCAATGCAGGGGATAGAGACCCAGTACTTC | CASSSMQGIETQYF | few | TRBV12-3/TRBV12-4 | 14 | - | TRBJ2-5
TGCAGCGGACTAGCGGGGGTTAAGACCCAGTACTTC | CSGLAGVKTQYF | - | TRBV20-1 | 12 | TRBD2 | TRBJ2-5
TGTGCCAGCCGGTTTTTGGGGGAGACTGAAGCTTTCTTT | CASRFLGETEAFF | many | TRBV19 | 13 | - | TRBJ1-1
TGCGCCAGCAGCCGGAAGTTAACCTGGGGACAGGGTTGGGAGCCCCAGCATTTT | CASSRKLTWGQGWEPQHF | many | TRBV4-1 | 18 | TRBD1 | TRBJ1-5
TGTGCCAGCAGTTACTCGAGGCGGGACATTCTATCCTACGAGCAGTACTTC | CASSYSRRDILSYEQYF | many | TRBV6-5 | 17 | - | TRBJ2-7
TGCAGTGCTAGTGAGACAGGGGGCATTCGGGTGGTGACTGAAGCTTTCTTT | CSASETGGIRVVTEAFF | many | TRBV20-1 | 17 | TRBD1 | TRBJ1-1
TGTGCCAGCAGCCAGGGACTAGCTCTCACCGGGGAGCTGTTTTTT | CASSQGLALTGELFF | many | TRBV7-2 | 15 | TRBD2 | TRBJ2-2
TGCGCCAGCAGCTCCCGACCCACTAGCGGGGGGAACACCGGGGAGCTGTTTTTT | CASSSRPTSGGNTGELFF | - | TRBV5-1 | 18 | TRBD2 | TRBJ2-2
TGTGCCAGCAGACCGACAGGGACCACACAGACCCAGTACTTC | CASRPTGTTQTQYF | - | TRBV12-3/TRBV12-4 | 14 | TRBD1 | TRBJ2-5
TGCGCCAGCAGCTTGGTGGCCAGACAAGGGACCCAGTACTTC | CASSLVARQGTQYF | many | TRBV5-1 | 14 | - | TRBJ2-5
TGCGCCAGCAGCTTGGCCGTGGGACCCCGGAACACTGAAGCTTTCTTT | CASSLAVGPRNTEAFF | - | TRBV5-1 | 16 | - | TRBJ1-1
TGTGCCACCAGCAGAGATCTAGAGAACACTGAAGCTTTCTTT | CATSRDLENTEAFF | many | TRBV15 | 14 | - | TRBJ1-1
TGTGCCAGTAGTATATCGGACTCCGGGTACTCTGGCTACACCTTC | CASSISDSGYSGYTF | few | TRBV19 | 15 | - | TRBJ1-2
TGCGCCAGCAGCCAAGCTAACCAGGGTAACTACACCTTC | CASSQANQGNYTF | - | TRBV4-1 | 13 | - | TRBJ1-2
TGTGCCAGCAGTTTGAGCAGGGCCGCTGGGGCCAACGTCCTGACTTTC | CASSLSRAAGANVLTF | many | TRBV12-3/TRBV12-4 | 16 | - | TRBJ2-6
TGTGCCAGCAGCCAACCGGACAGGGTGAATGGCTACACCTTC | CASSQPDRVNGYTF | - | TRBV3-1 | 14 | TRBD1 | TRBJ1-2
TGTGCCAGCAGCTTAGCGGTGACGAACACTGAAGCTTTCTTT | CASSLAVTNTEAFF | - | TRBV11-1 | 14 | - | TRBJ1-1
TGTGCCAGCGTGGGACAGGCTTATTCACCCCTCCACTTT | CASVGQAYSPLHF | few | TRBV25-1 | 13 | TRBD1 | TRBJ1-6
TGTGCCATCAGCTTAGCGACAGCAGACTACGAGCAGTACTTC | CAISLATADYEQYF | - | TRBV7-2 | 14 | - | TRBJ2-7
TGCAGCGTTCTTCCAGGAGGGGGCAATTCACCCCTCCACTTT | CSVLPGGGNSPLHF | many | TRBV29-1 | 14 | TRBD1 | TRBJ1-6
TGCAGCGTCCGCGCTTCACTAACTGAAGCTTTCTTT | CSVRASLTEAFF | many | TRBV29-1 | 12 | - | TRBJ1-1
TGTGCTAGTGGGACGGAACAGGTTCTTTCTTCACCCCTCCACTTT | CASGTEQVLSSPLHF | many | TRBV12-5 | 15 | - | TRBJ1-6
TGTGCCAGCAGTCTCCGAGATGGAAAAAACATTCAGTACTTC | CASSLRDGKNIQYF | many | TRBV12-3/TRBV12-4 | 14 | - | TRBJ2-4
TGTGCCAGTAGTAGAGGACACTCGGGGCCTCAAGAGACCCAGTACTTC | CASSRGHSGPQETQYF | - | TRBV19 | 16 | - | TRBJ2-5
TGCGCCAGCAGCTTGTCCTCGACAGGGGGGAACTATGGCTACACCTTC | CASSLSSTGGNYGYTF | many | TRBV5-1 | 16 | TRBD1 | TRBJ1-2
TGTGCCAGCAGGATAACCGGACAGGGTACAAATCAGCCCCAGCATTTT | CASRITGQGTNQPQHF | many | TRBV6-1 | 16 | TRBD1 | TRBJ1-5
TGTGCCACCCGCGGGAGGAGGGACTACGAGCAGTACTTC | CATRGRRDYEQYF | many | TRBV30 | 13 | TRBD2 | TRBJ2-7
TGTGCCAGCAGCCCCCCCGGGACAGGGTTTGGCTACACCTTC | CASSPPGTGFGYTF | many | TRBV28 | 14 | TRBD1 | TRBJ1-2
TGCAGTGCTAGTGCCCTCACGGGGGGGGCCATCGGCGAGCAGTACTTC | CSASALTGGAIGEQYF | many | TRBV20-1 | 16 | TRBD2 | TRBJ2-7
TGTGCCAGCAGCCCCGGACCCCGCGAAGAGACCCAGTACTTC | CASSPGPREETQYF | few | TRBV7-9 | 14 | - | TRBJ2-5
TGTGCCAGCAGGCTAGAGGGAGGGTCCTACGAGCAGTACTTC | CASRLEGGSYEQYF | many | TRBV27 | 14 | TRBD2 | TRBJ2-7
TGCAGCGTTGGCCGACGGGACACTGAAGCTTTCTTT | CSVGRRDTEAFF | many | TRBV29-1 | 12 | - | TRBJ1-1
TGTGCCAGCAACCCCGGGACAGGGTCGGGCTACACCTTC | CASNPGTGSGYTF | - | TRBV6-1 | 13 | TRBD1 | TRBJ1-2
TGTGCCAGCAGTGCTCAGGACGGGAGCTCCTACGAGCAGTACTTC | CASSAQDGSSYEQYF | many | TRBV2 | 15 | - | TRBJ2-7
TGTGCCAGCATGGCCTGGTCCGGGGGCTACACCTTC | CASMAWSGGYTF | many | TRBV27 | 12 | - | TRBJ1-2
TGTGCTAGTGGTCTGAATGGATACGAGCAGTACTTC | CASGLNGYEQYF | many | TRBV12-5 | 12 | - | TRBJ2-7
TGTGCCAGCAGTGGGGGTGGGCAGGGTAACCACGAGCAGTACTTC | CASSGGGQGNHEQYF | many | TRBV28 | 15 | - | TRBJ2-7
TGCAGTGCTAGTTTTGCGGCATTTGAGCAGTACTTC | CSASFAAFEQYF | many | TRBV20-1 | 12 | - | TRBJ2-7
TGTGCCAGCAGTTTAGGGCAGGGACAAAAACTGTTTTTT | CASSLGQGQKLFF | many | TRBV12-3/TRBV12-4 | 13 | - | TRBJ1-4
TGTGCCAGCAGTTCCGATCTTGGGGGCAATCAGCCCCAGCATTTT | CASSSDLGGNQPQHF | many | TRBV2 | 15 | - | TRBJ1-5
TGTGCCAGCAGCTTGGGTGTAGCGGGGGCCCCCTACGAGCAGTACTTC | CASSLGVAGAPYEQYF | - | TRBV11-1 | 16 | TRBD2 | TRBJ2-7
TGCGCCAGCAGCTTGAGCGGGAGGGACACCGGGGAGCTGTTTTTT | CASSLSGRDTGELFF | many | TRBV5-1 | 15 | TRBD2 | TRBJ2-2
TGCAGCGCCACTCCCGCCTTGGGAGAGACCCAGTACTTC | CSATPALGETQYF | - | TRBV29-1 | 13 | - | TRBJ2-5